What follows are 2 T cell receptor beta chains derived from one specimen sequenced in a study of metastatic and nonmetastatic thyroid tumors. TCRdb recomputed clones from the PCR reads via MiXCR. The data hold fewer than 7,500 clones, with almost 30% observed a single time. None of the patients had undergone any treatment ahead of thyroid surgery. Sequenced: tumor tissue. The origin of the receptors is a female donor with papillary thyroid cancer or a benign thyroid nodule (not recorded which). Some clones in this sample may be carry-over from other donors' samples.

Concerning this clone: An end of the junction does not agree with germline; a read error may underlie this. The genes are TRBV6-5 and TRBJ1-2, with a tentative D call TRBD1 (6 bases). Germline values: CDR1 MNHEY, CDR2 SVGAGI. The CDR3 totals 13 residues. The CDR3 nucleotides read TGTGCCAGTAGTTACGGACAGCACTATGGCTACACCTTC. Its protein is CASSYGQHYGYTF.

By share, this clone ranks as medium-sized. The rearrangement joins TRBV6-1 to TRBJ1-2; D might be TRBD1 (6 bases). Germline V lookup: CDR1 MNHNS, CDR2 SASEGT. Trimming pared 6 bases from V and 7 bases from J, leaving 15 bases between. The CDR3 has 13 residues. The CDR3 bases are TGTGCCAGCAGCCGGGCCGAAGGGGGTGGCTACACCTTC. Translated, it gives CASSRAEGGGYTF.